This section outlines one TCR beta chain sequence together with its context. Its antigen is as yet unknown. Survey level was the resolution at which the v3.0 immunoSEQ assay ran. Clones were read by immunoSEQ multiplex PCR, and TCRdb kept only the in-frame ones, dropping some. The sample holds 20,000 to 25,000 clones, about 89% seen once. This sample is drawn from a study of long-term antiretroviral therapy in people with HIV. Study-level results: Post-treatment diversity went higher with ART but stayed below transplant donor controls.

CDR1 and CDR2 (germline): SGHRS, YFSETQ. The CDR3 is 13 amino acids. V gave up 4 bases and J gave up 6 bases, with 12 bases separating them. This sequence joins TRBV5-1 and TRBJ2-3; D may be TRBD1 (6 bases). The sample in question was unsorted PBMCs, obtained approximately 2.6 years after starting antiretroviral therapy. The clonotype was recovered from a woman aged 45 to 65 with HIV. CDR3 nucleotide sequence: TGCGCCAGCAGCCAGGGGTGGGTGGATACGCAGTATTTT. It specifies CASSQGWVDTQYF.